Presented here are 10 T cell receptor beta chains from one specimen sequenced in a study of T cell changes during pregnancy in multiple sclerosis. Using immunoSEQ multiplex PCR, the repertoire was profiled, and TCRdb retains in-frame clones only, with some absent. The sample records fewer than 90,000 clones, approximately 94% being singletons. This specimen was peripheral blood, taken in the third trimester of pregnancy. These receptors were taken from a female donor with multiple sclerosis, enrolled in a pregnancy study.

This chain uses TRBV19 with TRBJ2-5, with 8 bases fitting TRBD2. The CDR3 runs to 15 residues. Looked up from germline, CDR1 is LNHDA and CDR2 is SQIVND (reference sequence). V lost 4 bases and J lost 1; bases outside the gene matches: 5. The CDR3: CASSKTSVSQETQYF. The CDR3 DNA reads as TGTGCCAGTAGTAAGACTAGCGTTTCCCAAGAGACCCAGTACTTC. Based on the CDR3 plus reference TRBV19 and TRBJ2-5, the full variable domain is DGGITQSPKYLFRKEGQNVTLSCEQNLNHDAMYWYRQDPGQGLRLIYYSQIVNDFQKGDIAEGYSVSREKKESFPLTVTSAQKNPTAFYLCASSKTSVSQETQYFGPGTRLLVL.

J is TRBJ1-2 and V is TRBV7-2, with D perhaps TRBD1 (6 bases). The germline V gene has CDR1 SGHTA and CDR2 FQGNSA. This CDR3 contains 18 residues. Trimming took 6 bases from V and 3 from J, leaving 26 bases between them. CDR3 in amino acids: CASSVALGGPDRDYGYTF. DNA of the CDR3: TGTGCCAGCAGTGTAGCCCTCGGGGGGCCGGACAGAGACTATGGCTACACCTTC.

The chain employs TRBV27 and TRBJ2-7; TRBD1 is a possible D gene (5 bases). Looked up from germline, CDR1 is MNHEY and CDR2 is SMNVEV (reference sequence). The germline V and J ends were trimmed by 0 bases and 2 bases, with 11 bases remaining between them. The CDR3 contains 15 residues. CDR3 amino acids: CASSLSGWGTYEQYF. The CDR3 DNA is TGTGCCAGCAGTTTATCGGGTTGGGGCACCTACGAGCAGTACTTC.

This rearrangement joins TRBV28 to TRBJ2-1; a weak D match, TRBD2 (7 bases). V was trimmed by 11 bases and J by 6 bases, leaving 20 bases between them. This CDR3 comprises 14 residues. Germline loops: CDR1 MDHEN, CDR2 SYDVKM. The CDR3 DNA reads as TGTGCCGCTGGGAAGGGGGAGGGGAGCAATGAGCAGTTCTTC. The encoded protein is CAAGKGEGSNEQFF.

CDR3 bases: TGCGCCAGCAGGCCCGGTTATAGCAATCAGCCCCAGCATTTT. Its protein is CASRPGYSNQPQHF. V gene TRBV5-1 combines with J gene TRBJ1-5; unclear D gene. This CDR3 is 14 amino acids long. The germline CDR1 and CDR2 sequences are SGHRS and YFSETQ. V shed 5 bases and J shed 0 bases, with 9 bases lying between them.

The chain carries TRBV7-9 and TRBJ1-1; 9 bases line up with TRBD1. CDR1 and CDR2 from the germline V gene are SEHNR and FQNEAQ (reference sequence). The CDR3 is made up of 15 amino acids. V dropped 5 bases and J dropped 4; count of bases not matched to a gene: 8. CDR3 nucleotides: TGTGCCAGCAGCAACCTCGGGACAGGGACCACTGAAGCTTTCTTT. It encodes CASSNLGTGTTEAFF.

This clone was observed a single time. Different DNA sequences within this sample yield the same CDR3. The chain links TRBV25-1 to TRBJ1-2; 9 positions match TRBD1. J lost 4 bases, V lost 3 bases, and 6 bases had no gene match. The CDR3 is 15 amino acids. Germline V gene lookup returns CDR1 MGHDK and CDR2 SYGVNS. DNA of the CDR3: TGTGCCAGCAGTGAGCCCGGACAGGGGAGCTATGGCTACACCTTC. This sequence encodes CASSEPGQGSYGYTF.

The chain employs TRBV9 and TRBJ2-5, with 7 positions matching TRBD2. V lost 0 bases and J lost 7; bases outside the gene matches: 12. CDR3 size: 16 residues. Germline V gene data show CDR1 as SGDLS and CDR2 as YYNGEE. CDR3 residues: CASSVVAGTGEGTQYF. In DNA form, the CDR3 reads TGTGCCAGCAGCGTAGTCGCCGGGACTGGGGAGGGGACCCAGTACTTC. Looking up the rest from reference TRBV9 and TRBJ2-5 gives the full variable domain: DSGVTQTPKHLITATGQRVTLRCSPRSGDLSVYWYQQSLDQGLQFLIQYYNGEERAKGNILERFSAQQFPDLHSELNLSSLELGDSALYFCASSVVAGTGEGTQYFGPGTRLLVL.

V and J are TRBV18 and TRBJ2-5, with 7 bases aligning to TRBD1. Trimming at V came to 0 bases and at J to 3 bases, leaving 7 bases not matched to a gene. The CDR3 sequence is 16 residues long. Germline V gives CDR1 KGHSH, CDR2 LQKENI. CDR3 sequence: CASSPPRRGFEETQYF. CDR3 DNA: TGTGCCAGCTCACCACCGCGCAGGGGGTTCGAAGAGACCCAGTACTTC.

The chain joins TRBV5-5 to TRBJ2-3, with 9 bases aligning to TRBD2. The germline V gene encodes CDR1 SGHKS and CDR2 YYEKEE (reference sequence). V lost 1 base, J lost 2 bases, and 8 bases stayed unmatched. The CDR3 spans 17 residues. CDR3 coding DNA: TGTGCCAGCAGCTTGTTTGCTGGGACTAGCACCACAGATACGCAGTATTTT. As protein: CASSLFAGTSTTDTQYF.